The 10 T cell receptor beta chains reported below all come from one sample, sequenced in a study of PD-L1 blockade in urothelial cancer. Time point noted: pretreatment peripheral blood. Produced via immunoSEQ multiplex PCR; TCRdb's table is partial and in-frame only. The profile shows under 70,000 clones, over 75% of them singletons. The input for sequencing was PBMCs, taken around atezolizumab (anti-PD-L1) treatment. The source of these receptors is a man between 65 and 85 years old with urothelial cancer.

There are a few counts of this clone. The CDR3 DNA reads as TGTGCCAGCAGCTGGACTAGCGGCTCTGGGGCCAACGTCCTGACTTTC. Its translation is CASSWTSGSGANVLTF. The rearrangement uses TRBV7-2 and TRBJ2-6; 10 bases agree with TRBD2. This CDR3 contains 16 residues. Germline CDR1 reads SGHTA; CDR2 reads FQGNSA. Germline trimming cut 4 bases from V and 0 bases from J; bases unmatched to any gene: 0.

The V and J genes are TRBV18 and TRBJ2-3; 11 bases fit TRBD1. The CDR3 has 16 amino acids. Unmatched junction bases numbered 2, after V lost 3 bases and J lost 0 bases. The germline V gene has CDR1 KGHSH and CDR2 LQKENI. CDR3 sequence reads: CASSPWDRGSTDTQYF. CDR3 nucleotides: TGTGCCAGCTCACCGTGGGACAGGGGGAGCACAGATACGCAGTATTTT.

The J gene is TRBJ1-2, the V gene TRBV7-8; D is unresolved. The CDR3 consists of 14 residues. V was clipped by 0 bases and J by 10 bases, with 15 bases between them. Per germline, CDR1 SGHVS and CDR2 FQNEAQ. CDR3 DNA sequence: TGTGCCAGCAGCTTAGCAGTGTCGCTGGCTGACTACACCTTC. Protein sequence: CASSLAVSLADYTF.

This chain links TRBV10-3 with TRBJ2-1; D uncertain. Trimming shortened V by 3 bases and J by 3 bases, and 12 bases separated the two germline ends. CDR1 and CDR2 from the germline V gene are ENHRY and SYGVKD. CDR3 length: 15 residues. The CDR3 nucleotides are TGTGCCATCAGTGACTATGCGGATAACTACAATGAGCAGTTCTTC. Translation gives CAISDYADNYNEQFF.

The chain uses TRBV9 and TRBJ1-5, with 7 bases identical to TRBD1. The CDR3 runs 14 residues. Germline CDR1 SGDLS, CDR2 YYNGEE. After removal of 2 bases from V and 6 bases from J, the junction contained 5 bases not matched to a gene. Here the CDR3 reads CASSVRPGGQPQHF. CDR3 DNA sequence: TGTGCCAGCAGCGTTCGACCAGGGGGTCAGCCCCAGCATTTT.

The chain has TRBV4-1 and TRBJ2-7; 9 nucleotides match TRBD2. Looked up from germline, CDR1 is MGHRA and CDR2 is YSYEKL. The CDR3 is 16 amino acids. V shed 0 bases, J shed 2 bases, and the junction held 5 bases outside the gene matches. CDR3 region: CASSQEGASGAYEQYF. The CDR3 DNA follows: TGCGCCAGCAGCCAAGAAGGGGCTAGCGGGGCCTACGAGCAGTACTTC.

The genes are TRBV7-2 and TRBJ2-5; 9 bases are a match to TRBD2. V trimming: 1 base; J trimming: 2 bases; junction bases outside the gene matches: 8. CDR3 size: 17 residues. Germline V lookup: CDR1 SGHTA, CDR2 FQGNSA. In DNA, the CDR3 is TGTGCCAGCAGCTTAGTATCTAGCGGGACGCTACAAGAGACCCAGTACTTC. This gives the protein CASSLVSSGTLQETQYF.

This clone was counted only a few times. The gene calls are TRBV15 and TRBJ1-5; possibly TRBD1 for D (6 bases). CDR3 size: 14 residues. Per the germline V gene, CDR1 is LNHNV and CDR2 is YYDKDF (reference sequence). Trimming shortened V by 5 bases and J by 6 bases, and 14 bases separated the two germline ends. The chain's CDR3 is CATSLEGGGQPQHF. DNA of the CDR3: TGTGCCACCAGCCTTGAGGGAGGGGGTCAGCCCCAGCATTTT.

The chain links TRBV2 to TRBJ2-1, with 13 bases identical to TRBD2. Germline V CDR1 and CDR2: SNHLY, FYNNEI. With V trimmed by 9 bases and J by 6 bases, 5 bases remained unmatched. The CDR3 is made up of 14 amino acids. The CDR3 sequence: CASRTSGSSNEQFF. For the CDR3, the DNA is TGTGCCAGTCGGACTAGCGGGAGTTCCAATGAGCAGTTCTTC.

The rearrangement uses TRBV7-2 and TRBJ1-1; D perhaps matches TRBD1 (6 bases). CDR1 is SGHTA, CDR2 FQGNSA, per germline. The CDR3 is 15 residues long. V lost 4 bases and J 1 base, leaving 13 bases between the germline ends. CDR3 sequence (DNA): TGTGCCAGCAGCTCACCTACAGGGCGGAACACTGAAGCTTTCTTT. This encodes CASSSPTGRNTEAFF.